This T cell receptor beta chain was found in a study of cytomegalovirus exposure and HLA in healthy donors. Study-wide context: Most donors, 81% of more than 300 genotyped, fell in the Caucasian-associated ancestry cluster. Study conclusions and caveats: Data from an earlier analysis indicated that most TCR beta V segments were productive either about 87% or about 30% of the time. V- and J-gene trimming of TCR beta was linked (in a later analysis) to a missense DCLRE1C variant.

60 Vbeta and 13 Jbeta primers were used in PCR. Original data processing: Unique TCR beta chains numbered approximately 76 million in a later analysis, with roughly 10 million shared. TCRdb's table, derived via immunoSEQ multiplex PCR, lists solely in-frame clones and lacks some. V and J calls and clone size are given by that table; D and trimming were obtained from the DNA. This sample carries approximately 97,000 clones, under 90% of them seen once, and the ten largest clones take about 4.4%. In regard to this clone: The antigen remains undetermined.

The ends lost 4 bases at V and 2 bases at J; junction bases unmatched: 3. Germline V lookup: CDR1 SEHNR, CDR2 FQNEAQ (reference sequence). The length of the CDR3 is 14 residues. The source of this sequence is an older woman in good health and CMV-seropositive. The rearrangement links TRBV7-9 to TRBJ2-3; TRBD1 matches 7 bases. The sample comprised PBMCs. This CDR3 reads CASSSGTATDTQYF. The CDR3 region has the DNA TGTGCCAGCAGCTCCGGGACAGCCACAGATACGCAGTATTTT.